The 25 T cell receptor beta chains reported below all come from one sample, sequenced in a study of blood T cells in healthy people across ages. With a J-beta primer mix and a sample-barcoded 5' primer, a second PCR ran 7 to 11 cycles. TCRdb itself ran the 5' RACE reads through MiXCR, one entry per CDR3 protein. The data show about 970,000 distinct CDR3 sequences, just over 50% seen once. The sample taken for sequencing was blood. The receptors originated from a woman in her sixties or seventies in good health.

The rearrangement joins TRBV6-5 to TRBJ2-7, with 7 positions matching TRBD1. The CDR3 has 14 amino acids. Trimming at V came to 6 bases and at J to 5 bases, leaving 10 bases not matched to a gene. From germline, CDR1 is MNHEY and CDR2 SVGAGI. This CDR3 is CASRKQGLLHEQYF. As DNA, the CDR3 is TGTGCCAGCAGGAAACAGGGGTTACTCCACGAGCAGTACTTC.

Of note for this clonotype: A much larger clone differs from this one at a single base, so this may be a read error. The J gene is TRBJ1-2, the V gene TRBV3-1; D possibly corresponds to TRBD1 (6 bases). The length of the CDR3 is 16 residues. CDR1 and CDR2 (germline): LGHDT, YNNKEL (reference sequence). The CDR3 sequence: CASSTNPRGSISGCTF. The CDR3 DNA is TGTGCCAGCAGCACGAACCCCAGGGGAAGTATCAGCGGCTGCACCTTC.

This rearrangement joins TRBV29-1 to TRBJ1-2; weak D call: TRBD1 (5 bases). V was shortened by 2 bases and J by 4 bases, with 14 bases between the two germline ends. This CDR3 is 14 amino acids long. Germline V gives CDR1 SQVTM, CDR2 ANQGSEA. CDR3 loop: CSVESWQDTYGYTF. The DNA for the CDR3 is TGCAGCGTTGAAAGTTGGCAGGACACCTATGGCTACACCTTC.

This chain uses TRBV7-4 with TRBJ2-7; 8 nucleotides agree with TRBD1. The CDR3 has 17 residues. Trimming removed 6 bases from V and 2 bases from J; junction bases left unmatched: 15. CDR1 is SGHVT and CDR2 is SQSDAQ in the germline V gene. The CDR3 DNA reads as TGTGCCAGCAGATTCGGACAGGGTAGTGCACTGACCTACGAGCAGTACTTC. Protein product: CASRFGQGSALTYEQYF.

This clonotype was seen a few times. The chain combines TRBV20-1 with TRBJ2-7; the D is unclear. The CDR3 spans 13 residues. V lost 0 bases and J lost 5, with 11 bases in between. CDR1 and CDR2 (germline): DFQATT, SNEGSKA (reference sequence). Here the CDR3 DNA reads TGCAGTGCTAGAGATCCAGCGAATAACGAGCAGTACTTC. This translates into CSARDPANNEQYF.

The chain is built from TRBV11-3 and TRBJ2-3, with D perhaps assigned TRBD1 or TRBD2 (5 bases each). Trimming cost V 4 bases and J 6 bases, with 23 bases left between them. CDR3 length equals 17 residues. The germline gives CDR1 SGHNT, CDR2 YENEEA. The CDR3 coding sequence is TGTGCCAGCAGCTCCCCCGCTGAGGGGAGAGCAGGGGATACGCAGTATTTT. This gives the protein CASSSPAEGRAGDTQYF.

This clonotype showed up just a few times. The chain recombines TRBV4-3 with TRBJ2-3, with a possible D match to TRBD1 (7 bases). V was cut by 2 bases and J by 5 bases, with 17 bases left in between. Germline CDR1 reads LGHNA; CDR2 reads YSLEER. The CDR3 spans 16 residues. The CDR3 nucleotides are TGCGCCAGCAGCCAAACCCAGACAGGGAGGAAAGATACGCAGTATTTT. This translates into CASSQTQTGRKDTQYF.

The CDR3 DNA is TGTGCCAGCAGCGGGTCTCCGGCCTACGAGCAGTACTTC. Amino acids: CASSGSPAYEQYF. The V gene is TRBV2, the J gene TRBJ2-7, with D hard to call. Trimming took off 6 bases at V and 2 bases at J, with 11 bases between the two ends. Per the germline V gene, CDR1 is SNHLY and CDR2 is FYNNEI. The CDR3 has 13 residues.

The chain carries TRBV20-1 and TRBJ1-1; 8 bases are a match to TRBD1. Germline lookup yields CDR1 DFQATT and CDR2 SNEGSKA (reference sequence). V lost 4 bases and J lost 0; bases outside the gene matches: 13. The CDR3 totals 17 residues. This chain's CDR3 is CSAIPDRARALNTEAFF. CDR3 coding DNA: TGCAGTGCTATCCCGGACAGGGCCCGCGCATTGAACACTGAAGCTTTCTTT.

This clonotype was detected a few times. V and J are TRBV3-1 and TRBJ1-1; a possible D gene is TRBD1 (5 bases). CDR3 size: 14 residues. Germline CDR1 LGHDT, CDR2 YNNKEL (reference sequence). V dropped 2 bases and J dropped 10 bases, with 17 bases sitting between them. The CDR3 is CASSQQGVGILAFF. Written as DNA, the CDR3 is TGTGCCAGCAGCCAACAAGGGGTTGGGATTTTAGCTTTCTTT.

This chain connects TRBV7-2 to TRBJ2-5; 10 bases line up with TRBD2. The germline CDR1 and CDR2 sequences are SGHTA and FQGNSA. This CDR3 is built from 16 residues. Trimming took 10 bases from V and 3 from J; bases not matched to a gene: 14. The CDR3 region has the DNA TGTGCCACCCGACCGGCTAGCGGGAGTGGTGAAGAGACCCAGTACTTC. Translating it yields CATRPASGSGEETQYF.

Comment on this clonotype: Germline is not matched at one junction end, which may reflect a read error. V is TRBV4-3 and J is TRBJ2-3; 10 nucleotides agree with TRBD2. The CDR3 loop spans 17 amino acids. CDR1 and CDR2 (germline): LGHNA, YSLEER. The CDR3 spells CASGQDLTSGRRDTQYF. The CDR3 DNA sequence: TGCGCCAGCGGCCAAGATCTGACTAGCGGGCGGAGAGATACGCAGTATTTT.

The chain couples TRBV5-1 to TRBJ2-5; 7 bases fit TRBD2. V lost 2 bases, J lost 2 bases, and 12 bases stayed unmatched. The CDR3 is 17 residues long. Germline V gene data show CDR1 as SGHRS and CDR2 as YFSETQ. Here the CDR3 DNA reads TGCGCCAGCAGCTTAGGGTTGAGGGAGGGCCGTCAAGAGACCCAGTACTTC. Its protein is CASSLGLREGRQETQYF.

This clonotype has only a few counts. Here the CDR3 reads CASSITGTDEQFF. In DNA form, the CDR3 reads TGTGCCAGCAGTATAACGGGGACGGATGAGCAGTTCTTC. This chain joins TRBV28 and TRBJ2-1; the D gene could be TRBD1 or TRBD2 (5 bases each). Germline CDR1 reads MDHEN; CDR2 reads SYDVKM. The V and J ends lost 5 bases and 8 bases respectively, with 13 bases between them. CDR3 length: 13 residues.

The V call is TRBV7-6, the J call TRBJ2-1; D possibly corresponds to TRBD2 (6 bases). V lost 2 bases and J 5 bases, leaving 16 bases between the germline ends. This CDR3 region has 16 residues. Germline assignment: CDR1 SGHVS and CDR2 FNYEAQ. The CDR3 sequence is CASSLPQIAVDNEQFF. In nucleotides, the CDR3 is TGTGCCAGCAGCTTACCCCAGATAGCGGTAGACAATGAGCAGTTCTTC.

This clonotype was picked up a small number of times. The CDR3 region has the DNA TGTGCCTGGATCCCAAGGGACAGGCTGGATTCACCCCTCCACTTT. As protein: CAWIPRDRLDSPLHF. The rearrangement uses TRBV30 and TRBJ1-6; 8 nucleotides align to TRBD1. CDR1 is GTSNPN and CDR2 is SVGIG in the germline V gene (reference sequence). The V gene end was trimmed by 4 bases and the J gene end by 8 bases; junction bases not matched to a gene: 10. The CDR3 sequence is 15 residues long.

The DNA of the CDR3 is TGTGCCAGCAGGTTGGCGAGGGGCCCCTACGAGCAGTACTTC. It encodes CASRLARGPYEQYF. The V and J genes are TRBV27 and TRBJ2-7; D may be TRBD1 or TRBD2 (5 bases each). The CDR3 is 14 amino acids. CDR1 and CDR2 from the germline V gene are MNHEY and SMNVEV (reference sequence). The V end lost 6 bases, the J end lost 2 bases, and 14 bases lay between the germline ends.

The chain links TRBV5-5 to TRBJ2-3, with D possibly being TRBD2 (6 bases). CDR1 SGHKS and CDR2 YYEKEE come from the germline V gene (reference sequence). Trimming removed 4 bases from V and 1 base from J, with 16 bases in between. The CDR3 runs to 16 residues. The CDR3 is CASSSGAGGGTDTQYF. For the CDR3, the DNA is TGTGCCAGCAGCAGCGGTGCAGGAGGGGGCACAGATACGCAGTATTTT.

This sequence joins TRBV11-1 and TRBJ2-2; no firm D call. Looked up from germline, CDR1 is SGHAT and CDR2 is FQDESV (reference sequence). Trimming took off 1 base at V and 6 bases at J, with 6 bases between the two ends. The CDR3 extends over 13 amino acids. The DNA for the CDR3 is TGTGCCAGCAGCTTAGAAGGAGCCGGGGAGCTGTTTTTT. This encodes CASSLEGAGELFF.

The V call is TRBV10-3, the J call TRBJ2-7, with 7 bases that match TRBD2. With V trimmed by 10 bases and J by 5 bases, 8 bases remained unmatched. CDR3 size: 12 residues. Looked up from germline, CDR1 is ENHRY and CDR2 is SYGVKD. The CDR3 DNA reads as TGTGCCACCTCGGGACTATCCCACGAGCAGTACTTC. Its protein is CATSGLSHEQYF.

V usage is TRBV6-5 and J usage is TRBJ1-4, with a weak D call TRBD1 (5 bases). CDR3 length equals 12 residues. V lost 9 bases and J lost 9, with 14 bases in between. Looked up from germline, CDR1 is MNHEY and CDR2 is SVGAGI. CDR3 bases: TGTGCCAGTGGGAGGGGTTCGAAAAAACTGTTTTTT. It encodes CASGRGSKKLFF.

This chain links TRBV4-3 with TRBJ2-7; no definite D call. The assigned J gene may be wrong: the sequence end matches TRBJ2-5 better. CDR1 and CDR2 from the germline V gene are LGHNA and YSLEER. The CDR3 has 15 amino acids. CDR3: CASSQEKAVWETQYF. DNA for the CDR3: TGCGCCAGCAGCCAAGAAAAGGCAGTATGGGAGACCCAGTACTTC.

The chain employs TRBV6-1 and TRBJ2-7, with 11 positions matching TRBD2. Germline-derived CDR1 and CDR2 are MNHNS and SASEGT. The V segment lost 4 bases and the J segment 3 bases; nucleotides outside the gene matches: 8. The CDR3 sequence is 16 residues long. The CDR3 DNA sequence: TGTGCCAGCAGTGGGTCCGGGACTAGCGGCCGCTACGAGCAGTACTTC. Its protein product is CASSGSGTSGRYEQYF.

The CDR3 sequence: CASSSLAGGIYNEQFF. The CDR3 bases are TGTGCCAGCAGTTCACTAGCGGGAGGGATCTACAATGAGCAGTTCTTC. This chain uses TRBV28 with TRBJ2-1; 13 positions agree with TRBD2. This CDR3 has 16 amino acids. V trimming: 4 bases; J trimming: 3 bases; junction bases outside the gene matches: 3. CDR1 and CDR2 from the germline V gene are MDHEN and SYDVKM.

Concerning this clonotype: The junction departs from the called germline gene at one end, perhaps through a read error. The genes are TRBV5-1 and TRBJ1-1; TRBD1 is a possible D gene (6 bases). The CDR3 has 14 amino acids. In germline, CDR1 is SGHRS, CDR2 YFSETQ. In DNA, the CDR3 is TGTGCCAGCAGTTTAGACAGGTTGAACACTGAAGCTTTCTTT. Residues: CASSLDRLNTEAFF. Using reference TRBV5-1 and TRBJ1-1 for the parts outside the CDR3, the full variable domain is KAGVTQTPRYLIKTRGQQVTLSCSPISGHRSVSWYQQTPGQGLQFLFEYFSETQRNKGNFPGRFSGRQFSNSRSEMNVSTLELGDSALYLCASSLDRLNTEAFFGQGTRLTVV.